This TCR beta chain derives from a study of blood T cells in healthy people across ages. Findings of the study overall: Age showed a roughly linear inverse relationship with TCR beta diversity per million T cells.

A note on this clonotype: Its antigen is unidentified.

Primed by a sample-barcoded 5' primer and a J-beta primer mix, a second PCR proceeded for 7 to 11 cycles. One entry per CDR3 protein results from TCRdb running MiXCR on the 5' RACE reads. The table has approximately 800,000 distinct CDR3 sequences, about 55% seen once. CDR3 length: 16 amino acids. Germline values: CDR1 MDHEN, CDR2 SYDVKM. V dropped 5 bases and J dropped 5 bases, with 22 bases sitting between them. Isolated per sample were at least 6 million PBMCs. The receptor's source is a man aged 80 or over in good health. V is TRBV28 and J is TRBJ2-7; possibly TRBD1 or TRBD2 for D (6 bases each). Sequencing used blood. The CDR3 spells CASSPSVQGRIHEQYF. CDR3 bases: TGTGCCAGCAGTCCGTCAGTCCAGGGGAGGATCCACGAGCAGTACTTC.